These 29 T cell receptor beta chains came from one sample sequenced in a study of blood T cell repertoires in COVID-19. TCRdb's copy holds only in-frame clones and misses some; the assay was immunoSEQ multiplex PCR. The sample lists over 200,000 clones, 70% to 90% seen once, with approximately 12% in the top ten. Source material: peripheral blood. Receptor source: a woman aged 18-29 years who had recovered from COVID-19.

The rearrangement uses TRBV29-1 and TRBJ2-1, with 10 bases fitting TRBD2. The CDR3 covers 13 residues. Germline V gene data show CDR1 as SQVTM and CDR2 as ANQGSEA. DNA of the CDR3: TGCAGTATAAGCGGGAGGGTATACAATGAGCAGTTCTTC. It specifies CSISGRVYNEQFF.

In the case of this clone: No DNA is shown, since the ends of the CDR3 on it are uncertain; the CDR3 is the one TCRdb lists. The chain joins TRBV27 to TRBJ2-1; the D call TRBD1 from the table was never checked on the DNA. 13 amino acids form the CDR3, both terminal residues included. Germline V gene lookup returns CDR1 MNHEY and CDR2 SMNVEV (reference sequence). CDR3 protein: CASSWGVGTGKFF.

The genes are TRBV7-2 and TRBJ2-3; D may be TRBD2 (5 bases). Germline V CDR1 and CDR2: SGHTA, FQGNSA. Trimming took 1 base from V and 5 from J, leaving 10 bases between them. This CDR3 has 14 amino acids. CDR3 nucleotides: TGTGCCAGCAGCTTAGTCCTTCGGGGAGATACGCAGTATTTT. This translates into CASSLVLRGDTQYF.

In this sample, this clone turned up a few times. The chain is built from TRBV24-1 and TRBJ2-7; TRBD2 agrees at 11 bases. Per the germline V gene, CDR1 is KGHDR and CDR2 is SFDVKD. V dropped 7 bases and J dropped 1; count of bases not matched to a gene: 11. CDR3 length: 17 residues. The CDR3 protein is CATSSGTSGLGSYEQYF. CDR3 coding DNA: TGTGCCACCAGCTCCGGGACTAGCGGTTTGGGGTCCTACGAGCAGTACTTC.

The V gene is TRBV19, the J gene TRBJ2-5, with TRBD1 matching over 8 bases. Germline CDR1 reads LNHDA; CDR2 reads SQIVND (reference sequence). The V segment lost 9 bases and the J segment 7 bases; nucleotides outside the gene matches: 10. This CDR3 comprises 13 residues. CDR3 sequence reads: CASRGLERGTQYF. DNA of the CDR3: TGTGCCAGCAGGGGGCTGGAGAGAGGGACCCAGTACTTC.

The chain employs TRBV6-5 and TRBJ2-1; D not certain. In germline, CDR1 is MNHEY, CDR2 SVGAGI. The CDR3 length is 11 residues. Trimming cost V 2 bases and J 6 bases, with 2 bases left between them. The CDR3 spells CASSYRNEQFF. Written as DNA, the CDR3 is TGTGCCAGCAGTTACCGCAATGAGCAGTTCTTC.

This sequence joins TRBV2 and TRBJ1-1; 7 nucleotides align to TRBD1. The CDR3 consists of 12 residues. The germline V gene encodes CDR1 SNHLY and CDR2 FYNNEI. The V and J ends lost 10 bases and 6 bases, in that order; junction bases with no gene match: 8. The CDR3 loop reads CAIQRGLAEAFF. The CDR3 nucleotides are TGTGCCATACAAAGGGGGCTCGCTGAAGCTTTCTTT.

The chain employs TRBV25-1 and TRBJ2-2; D is perhaps TRBD1 (7 bases). Germline-derived CDR1 and CDR2 are MGHDK and SYGVNS. CDR3 length equals 16 residues. V was pared by 3 bases and J by 4 bases, with 15 bases between. This chain's CDR3 is CASSDPRQGGTGELFF. The CDR3 DNA follows: TGTGCCAGCAGTGACCCACGACAGGGAGGCACCGGGGAGCTGTTTTTT.

V is TRBV11-2 and J is TRBJ1-5; D not certain. Germline V CDR1 and CDR2: SGHAT, FQNNGV. The CDR3 has 15 amino acids. V gave up 1 base and J gave up 0 bases, with 7 bases separating them. The CDR3 nucleotides are TGTGCCAGCAGCTTAGGATGGAGTAGCAATCAGCCCCAGCATTTT. It translates to CASSLGWSSNQPQHF.

The rearrangement uses TRBV11-2 and TRBJ1-3, with D tentatively TRBD1 (6 bases). This CDR3 spans 16 amino acids. Trimming removed 2 bases at V and 0 bases at J, with 11 bases between. Per the germline V gene, CDR1 is SGHAT and CDR2 is FQNNGV. CDR3 protein: CASSLSGARSGNTIYF. As DNA, the CDR3 is TGTGCCAGCAGCTTATCAGGGGCCCGCTCTGGAAACACCATATATTTT.

V usage is TRBV7-3 and J usage is TRBJ1-1; a weak D match, TRBD1 (6 bases). The CDR3 has 15 residues. CDR1 SGHTA and CDR2 FQGTGA come from the germline V gene. Trimming cost V 1 base and J 1 base, with 10 bases left between them. The CDR3 DNA is TGTGCCAGCAGCTTAATGGGGGGGCAGAACACTGAAGCTTTCTTT. Translation gives CASSLMGGQNTEAFF.

V and J are TRBV4-2 and TRBJ1-2, with D tentatively TRBD1 (6 bases). V lost 5 bases and J lost 8, with 18 bases in between. The CDR3 spans 14 residues. Germline assignment: CDR1 LGHNA and CDR2 YNFKEQ. CDR3: CASSSRTVSQGYTF. In DNA form, the CDR3 reads TGTGCCAGCAGCTCCCGGACAGTTTCTCAGGGCTACACCTTC.

This chain links TRBV5-1 with TRBJ2-5, with 13 positions matching TRBD2. In germline, CDR1 is SGHRS, CDR2 YFSETQ. The J segment lost 5 bases and the V segment lost 5 bases, leaving 0 bases of the junction unmatched. The CDR3 spans 13 residues. The CDR3 region has the DNA TGCGCCAGCAGACTAGCGGGAGGGGAGACCCAGTACTTC. Its translation: CASRLAGGETQYF.

CDR3 protein: CASSLGGSPYNEQFF. The CDR3 DNA is TGTGCCAGCAGCTTAGGGGGGAGCCCCTACAATGAGCAGTTCTTC. V and J are TRBV7-3 and TRBJ2-1; weak D call: TRBD2 (6 bases). This CDR3 is 15 amino acids long. Trimming stripped 2 bases from V and 2 bases from J, with 10 bases between. CDR1 and CDR2 from the germline V gene are SGHTA and FQGTGA. The whole variable domain, filled in from reference TRBV7-3 and TRBJ2-1, reads GAGVSQTPSNKVTEKGKYVELRCDPISGHTALYWYRQSLGQGPEFLIYFQGTGAADDSGLPNDRFFAVRPEGSVSTLKIQRTERGDSAVYLCASSLGGSPYNEQFFGPGTRLTVL.

The chain uses TRBV5-1 and TRBJ1-5, with D possibly matching TRBD1 (5 bases). The CDR3 runs 14 residues. CDR1 and CDR2 (germline): SGHRS, YFSETQ. The V end was cut by 0 bases, the J end by 3 bases, with 7 bases between. CDR3 sequence: CASSLGQNNQPQHF. As DNA, the CDR3 is TGCGCCAGCAGCTTGGGACAGAACAATCAGCCCCAGCATTTT.

The chain links TRBV9 to TRBJ1-1; D unclear. Trimming removed 4 bases from V and 5 bases from J, with 18 bases in between. The CDR3 extends over 15 amino acids. The V gene's germline CDR1 is SGDLS and CDR2 YYNGEE. For the CDR3, the DNA is TGTGCCAGCAGCTCCAGGTGGGCAGAAGGTACTGAAGCTTTCTTT. Protein product: CASSSRWAEGTEAFF.

This chain joins TRBV29-1 and TRBJ2-1, with 10 nucleotides matching TRBD1. The CDR3 totals 15 residues. CDR1 is SQVTM, CDR2 ANQGSEA, per germline. V lost 5 bases and J lost 6; bases outside the gene matches: 10. DNA for the CDR3: TGCAGCGTTTGGGAAGGGACAGGGGTTCTCAATGAGCAGTTCTTC. It is translated as CSVWEGTGVLNEQFF.

The V and J genes are TRBV14 and TRBJ2-2; the match to TRBD1 covers 9 bases. With V trimmed by 1 base and J by 6 bases, 6 bases remained unmatched. Germline CDR1 is SGHDN and CDR2 is FVKESK. The CDR3 is made up of 16 amino acids. In DNA form, the CDR3 reads TGTGCCAGCAGCCAAGGGACAGGGGTTTTAGCCGGGGAGCTGTTTTTT. It translates to CASSQGTGVLAGELFF.

V gene TRBV6-4 combines with J gene TRBJ2-1, with D possibly being TRBD1 (5 bases). V lost 6 bases and J 0 bases, leaving 12 bases between the germline ends. The CDR3 contains 15 residues. CDR1 MRHNA and CDR2 SNTAGT come from the germline V gene. The CDR3 DNA is TGTGCCAGCAGCTCCAGGGCCTTCTCCTACAATGAGCAGTTCTTC. Translating it yields CASSSRAFSYNEQFF.

The table lists this clone with a count of one. This chain joins TRBV7-9 and TRBJ2-4, with a possible D match to TRBD2 (6 bases). CDR1 is SEHNR, CDR2 FQNEAQ, per germline (reference sequence). The CDR3 sequence is 15 residues long. With 5 bases removed from V and 3 bases from J, the gap between germline ends came to 14 bases. CDR3 region: CASSPPSGVKNIQYF. In DNA, the CDR3 is TGTGCCAGCAGCCCCCCATCGGGAGTCAAAAACATTCAGTACTTC.

DNA for the CDR3: TGTGCCAGCACCCCGGACAGCTCTCTCCCGGCCGGGGAGCTGTTTTTT. Translation gives CASTPDSSLPAGELFF. V is TRBV2 and J is TRBJ2-2, with D possibly being TRBD1 (6 bases). The CDR3 runs 16 residues. Germline V gives CDR1 SNHLY, CDR2 FYNNEI. V lost 7 bases to trimming and J lost 6 bases, with 21 bases between them.

The chain joins TRBV19 to TRBJ2-7; TRBD2 aligns across 9 bases. Germline V gene data show CDR1 as LNHDA and CDR2 as SQIVND (reference sequence). The J segment lost 4 bases and the V segment lost 4 bases, leaving 8 bases of the junction unmatched. This CDR3 has 15 amino acids. The CDR3 DNA is TGTGCCAGTAGTACCTTTAGCGGGAGTAGGTACGAGCAGTACTTC. This codes for CASSTFSGSRYEQYF.

The chain joins TRBV7-9 to TRBJ2-5, with TRBD1 matching over 7 bases. Germline trimming cut 3 bases from V and 2 bases from J; bases unmatched to any gene: 0. Germline V gene sequence: CDR1 SEHNR, CDR2 FQNEAQ (reference sequence). This CDR3 region has 13 residues. The CDR3 nucleotides read TGTGCCAGCAGCTTCAGGGGGCAAGAGACCCAGTACTTC. It yields the protein CASSFRGQETQYF.

This clone was seen only once. The V and J genes are TRBV7-9 and TRBJ2-6; D might be TRBD2 (6 bases). Per germline, CDR1 SEHNR and CDR2 FQNEAQ (reference sequence). CDR3 length: 14 residues. With 5 bases removed from V and 4 bases from J, the gap between germline ends came to 9 bases. The CDR3 is CASSQTRGANVLTF. The CDR3 DNA reads TGTGCCAGCAGCCAGACTAGGGGGGCCAACGTCCTGACTTTC.

This chain uses TRBV5-1 with TRBJ1-4, with TRBD1 identical over 8 bases. Germline lookup yields CDR1 SGHRS and CDR2 YFSETQ. The CDR3 spans 15 residues. Trimming at V came to 4 bases and at J to 5 bases, leaving 7 bases not matched to a gene. The CDR3 sequence is CASSDDRDRNEKLFF. Here the CDR3 DNA reads TGCGCCAGCAGCGACGACCGGGACAGGAATGAAAAACTGTTTTTT.

The rearrangement uses TRBV30 and TRBJ2-7; 7 nucleotides line up with TRBD2. V lost 0 bases to trimming and J lost 4 bases; unmatched junction nucleotides: 6. Germline values: CDR1 GTSNPN, CDR2 SVGIG (reference sequence). The CDR3 sequence is 14 residues long. CDR3 nucleotides: TGTGCCTGGAGTGTTGGGCGGGAGCTTTACGAGCAGTACTTC. This gives the protein CAWSVGRELYEQYF.

This sequence joins TRBV29-1 and TRBJ1-2; TRBD1 matches at 7 bases. This CDR3 region has 13 residues. Germline assignment: CDR1 SQVTM and CDR2 ANQGSEA. Trimming removed 3 bases from V and 7 bases from J; junction bases left unmatched: 8. Here the CDR3 reads CSVDPQGMGGYTF. The CDR3 bases are TGCAGCGTTGATCCACAGGGGATGGGTGGCTACACCTTC.

The J gene is TRBJ2-5, the V gene TRBV2; tentatively, D is TRBD2 (5 bases). This CDR3 spans 12 amino acids. From germline, CDR1 is SNHLY and CDR2 FYNNEI. V was trimmed by 7 bases and J by 0 bases, leaving 6 bases between them. This CDR3 reads CASKRDQETQYF. The CDR3 DNA reads as TGTGCCAGCAAGAGGGACCAAGAGACCCAGTACTTC.

This sequence joins TRBV6-2 or TRBV6-3 and TRBJ1-2; D gene ambiguous. The V gene's germline CDR1 is MNHEY and CDR2 SVGEGT. This CDR3 has 13 residues. Trimming took off 0 bases at V and 9 bases at J, with 11 bases between the two ends. Written as DNA, the CDR3 is TGTGCCAGCAGTTACTCGACTATAATTAGCTACACCTTC. It yields the protein CASSYSTIISYTF.